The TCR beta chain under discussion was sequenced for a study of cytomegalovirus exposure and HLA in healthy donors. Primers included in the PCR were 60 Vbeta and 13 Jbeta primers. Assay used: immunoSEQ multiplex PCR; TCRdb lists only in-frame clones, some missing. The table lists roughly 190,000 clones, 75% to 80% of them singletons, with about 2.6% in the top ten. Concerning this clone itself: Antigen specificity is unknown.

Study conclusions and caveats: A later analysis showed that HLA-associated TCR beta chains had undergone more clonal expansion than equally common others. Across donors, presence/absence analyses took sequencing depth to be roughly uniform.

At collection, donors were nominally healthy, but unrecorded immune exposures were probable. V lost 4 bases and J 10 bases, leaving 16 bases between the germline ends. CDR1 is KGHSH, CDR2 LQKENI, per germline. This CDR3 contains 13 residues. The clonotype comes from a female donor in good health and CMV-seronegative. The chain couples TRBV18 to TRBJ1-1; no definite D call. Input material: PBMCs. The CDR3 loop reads CASSLALGDGAFF. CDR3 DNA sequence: TGTGCCAGCTCACTTGCCCTCGGAGACGGAGCTTTCTTT.